The clone carrying this TCR beta chain qualifies as medium-sized. Its antigen is still unknown. CDR3 size: 13 residues. Trimming took 5 bases from V and 8 from J, leaving 15 bases between them. CD25-based Treg depletion was applied to purified naive CD4+ T cells. General study results and limits: Tumor-infiltrating Treg TCR alpha and beta sequences overlapped most with tumor naive CD4+ T cells, then blood naive. Tumor memory CD4+ T cell TCR gene usage was found to cluster with blood and lymph node memory CD4+ cells and with lymph node naive CD4+ cells.

The TRBV12-4/TRBJ1-2 clonotypes were amplified using barcode primers with ligated adaptors. TCRdb itself ran the multiplex PCR reads through MiXCR, one entry per CDR3 protein. The sample yields about 2,000 distinct CDR3 sequences, around 1.2% seen once. This chain joins TRBV12-3 or TRBV12-4 and TRBJ1-2; D unresolved. This receptor was identified in a female donor with breast cancer. The sequencing sample was made of naive CD4+ T cells sorted from blood. Sample subset: naive CD4+ T cells, CD4+CD45RA+CD25-. The DNA of the CDR3 is TGTGCCAGCAGTGGCGGGCGAGTTTCCGGCTACACCTTC. Translation: CASSGGRVSGYTF.